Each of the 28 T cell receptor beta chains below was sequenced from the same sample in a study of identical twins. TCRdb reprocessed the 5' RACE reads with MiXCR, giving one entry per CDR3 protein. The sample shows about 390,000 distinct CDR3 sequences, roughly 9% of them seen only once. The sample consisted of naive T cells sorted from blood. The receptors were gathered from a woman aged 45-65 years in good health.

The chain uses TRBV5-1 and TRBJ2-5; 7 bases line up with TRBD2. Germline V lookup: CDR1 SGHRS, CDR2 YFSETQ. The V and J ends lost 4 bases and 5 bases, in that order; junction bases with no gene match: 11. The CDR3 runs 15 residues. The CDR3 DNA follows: TGCGCCAGCAGCGAAGGACTAGGCCCCCAGGAGACCCAGTACTTC. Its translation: CASSEGLGPQETQYF. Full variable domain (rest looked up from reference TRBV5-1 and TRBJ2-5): KAGVTQTPRYLIKTRGQQVTLSCSPISGHRSVSWYQQTPGQGLQFLFEYFSETQRNKGNFPGRFSGRQFSNSRSEMNVSTLELGDSALYLCASSEGLGPQETQYFGPGTRLLVL.

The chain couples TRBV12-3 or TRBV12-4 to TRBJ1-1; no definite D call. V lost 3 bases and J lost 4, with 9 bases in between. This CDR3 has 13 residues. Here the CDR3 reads CASSLAVVTEAFF. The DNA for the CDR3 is TGTGCCAGCAGTTTGGCGGTGGTCACTGAAGCTTTCTTT.

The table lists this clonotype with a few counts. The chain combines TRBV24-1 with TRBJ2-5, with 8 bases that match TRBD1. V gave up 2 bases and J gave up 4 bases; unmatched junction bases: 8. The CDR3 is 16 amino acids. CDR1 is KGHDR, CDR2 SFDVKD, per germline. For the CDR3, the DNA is TGTGCCACCAGTGATTCGATGAGACAGGGGATAGAGACCCAGTACTTC. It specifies CATSDSMRQGIETQYF.

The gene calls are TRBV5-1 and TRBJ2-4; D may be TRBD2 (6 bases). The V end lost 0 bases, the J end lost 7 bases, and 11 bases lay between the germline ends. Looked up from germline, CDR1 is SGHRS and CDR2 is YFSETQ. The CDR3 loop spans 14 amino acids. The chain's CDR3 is CASSLGLVGNIQYF. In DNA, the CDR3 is TGCGCCAGCAGCTTGGGACTAGTGGGGAACATTCAGTACTTC.

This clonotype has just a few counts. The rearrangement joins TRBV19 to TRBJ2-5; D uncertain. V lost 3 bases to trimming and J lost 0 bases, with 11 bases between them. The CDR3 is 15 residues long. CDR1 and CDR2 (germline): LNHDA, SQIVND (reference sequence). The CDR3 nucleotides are TGTGCCAGTAGTATCTCGCAATCGTACCAAGAGACCCAGTACTTC. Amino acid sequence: CASSISQSYQETQYF.

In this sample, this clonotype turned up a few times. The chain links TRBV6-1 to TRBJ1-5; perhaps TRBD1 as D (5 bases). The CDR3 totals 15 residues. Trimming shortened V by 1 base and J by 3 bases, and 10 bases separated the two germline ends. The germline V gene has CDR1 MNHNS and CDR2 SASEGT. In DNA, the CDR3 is TGTGCCAGCAGTGAAGATGGGGGAGTCAATCAGCCCCAGCATTTT. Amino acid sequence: CASSEDGGVNQPQHF.

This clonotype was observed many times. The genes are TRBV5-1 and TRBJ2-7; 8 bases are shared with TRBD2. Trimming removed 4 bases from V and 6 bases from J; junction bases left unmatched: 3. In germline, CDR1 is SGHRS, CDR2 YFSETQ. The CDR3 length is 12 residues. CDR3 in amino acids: CASSGTSTEQYF. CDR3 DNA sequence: TGCGCCAGCAGCGGGACTAGTACCGAGCAGTACTTC. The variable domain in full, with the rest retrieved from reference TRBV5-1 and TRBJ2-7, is KAGVTQTPRYLIKTRGQQVTLSCSPISGHRSVSWYQQTPGQGLQFLFEYFSETQRNKGNFPGRFSGRQFSNSRSEMNVSTLELGDSALYLCASSGTSTEQYFGPGTRLTVT.

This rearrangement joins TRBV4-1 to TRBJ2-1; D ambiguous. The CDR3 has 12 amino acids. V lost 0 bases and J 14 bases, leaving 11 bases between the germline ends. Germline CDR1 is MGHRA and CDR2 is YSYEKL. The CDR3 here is CASSQDPLRKFF. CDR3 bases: TGCGCCAGCAGCCAAGACCCTCTTCGTAAGTTCTTC.

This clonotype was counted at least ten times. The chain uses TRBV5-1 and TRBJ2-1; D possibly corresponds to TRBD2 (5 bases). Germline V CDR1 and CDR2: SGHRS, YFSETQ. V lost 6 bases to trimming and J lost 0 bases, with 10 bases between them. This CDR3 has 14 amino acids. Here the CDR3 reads CASKSSVSYNEQFF. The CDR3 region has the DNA TGCGCCAGCAAGAGTAGCGTCTCCTACAATGAGCAGTTCTTC. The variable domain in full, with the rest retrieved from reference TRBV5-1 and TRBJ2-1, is KAGVTQTPRYLIKTRGQQVTLSCSPISGHRSVSWYQQTPGQGLQFLFEYFSETQRNKGNFPGRFSGRQFSNSRSEMNVSTLELGDSALYLCASKSSVSYNEQFFGPGTRLTVL.

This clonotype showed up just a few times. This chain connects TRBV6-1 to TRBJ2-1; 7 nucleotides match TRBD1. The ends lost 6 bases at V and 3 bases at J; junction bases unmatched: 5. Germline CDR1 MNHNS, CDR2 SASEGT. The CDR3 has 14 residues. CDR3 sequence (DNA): TGTGCCAGCAGAAGTCCAGGGGGCTACAATGAGCAGTTCTTC. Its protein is CASRSPGGYNEQFF.

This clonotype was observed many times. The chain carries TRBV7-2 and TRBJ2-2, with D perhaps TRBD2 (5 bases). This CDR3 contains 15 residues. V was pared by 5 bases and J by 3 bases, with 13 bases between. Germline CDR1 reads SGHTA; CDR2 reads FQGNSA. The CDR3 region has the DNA TGTGCCAGCAGCACGACCCGGGGAGACACCGGGGAGCTGTTTTTT. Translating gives CASSTTRGDTGELFF.

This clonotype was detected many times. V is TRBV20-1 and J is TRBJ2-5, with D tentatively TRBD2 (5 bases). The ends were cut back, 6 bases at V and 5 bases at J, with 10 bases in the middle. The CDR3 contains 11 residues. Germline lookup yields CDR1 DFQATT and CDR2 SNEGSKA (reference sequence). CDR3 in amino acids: CSAPVAETQYF. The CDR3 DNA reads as TGCAGTGCCCCCGTAGCGGAGACCCAGTACTTC.

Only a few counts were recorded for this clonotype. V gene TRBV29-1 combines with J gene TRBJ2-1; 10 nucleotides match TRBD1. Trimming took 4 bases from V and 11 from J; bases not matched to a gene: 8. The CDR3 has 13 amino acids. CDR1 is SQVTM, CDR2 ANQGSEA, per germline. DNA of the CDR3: TGCAGCGTTGCGGGACAGGGGACCCCAAAGCAGTTCTTC. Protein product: CSVAGQGTPKQFF.

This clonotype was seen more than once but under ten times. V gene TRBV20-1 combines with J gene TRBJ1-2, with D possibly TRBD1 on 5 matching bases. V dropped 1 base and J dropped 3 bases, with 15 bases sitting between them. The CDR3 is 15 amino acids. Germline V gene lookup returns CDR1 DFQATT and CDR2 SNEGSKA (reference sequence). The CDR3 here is CSARGWGGKDYGYTF. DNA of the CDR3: TGCAGTGCTAGAGGTTGGGGCGGGAAGGACTATGGCTACACCTTC.

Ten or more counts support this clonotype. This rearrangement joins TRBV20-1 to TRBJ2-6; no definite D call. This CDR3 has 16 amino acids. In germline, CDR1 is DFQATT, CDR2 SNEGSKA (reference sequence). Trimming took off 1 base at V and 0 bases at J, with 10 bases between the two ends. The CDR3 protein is CSARATLASGANVLTF. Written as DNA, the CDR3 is TGCAGTGCTAGAGCGACCCTGGCCTCTGGGGCCAACGTCCTGACTTTC.

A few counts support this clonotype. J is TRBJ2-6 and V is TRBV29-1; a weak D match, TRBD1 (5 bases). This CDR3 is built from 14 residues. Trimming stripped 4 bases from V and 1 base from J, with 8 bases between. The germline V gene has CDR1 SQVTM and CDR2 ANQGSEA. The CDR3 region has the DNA TGCAGCGTTGGAACAGGATCTGGGGCCAACGTCCTGACTTTC. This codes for CSVGTGSGANVLTF.

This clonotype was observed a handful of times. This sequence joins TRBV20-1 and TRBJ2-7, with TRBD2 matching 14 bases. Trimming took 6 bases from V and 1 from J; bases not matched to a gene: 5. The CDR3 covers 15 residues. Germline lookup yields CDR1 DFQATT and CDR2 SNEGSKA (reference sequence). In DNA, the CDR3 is TGCAGTGCCGTGCGGACTAGCGGGAGGTCCTACGAGCAGTACTTC. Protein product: CSAVRTSGRSYEQYF.

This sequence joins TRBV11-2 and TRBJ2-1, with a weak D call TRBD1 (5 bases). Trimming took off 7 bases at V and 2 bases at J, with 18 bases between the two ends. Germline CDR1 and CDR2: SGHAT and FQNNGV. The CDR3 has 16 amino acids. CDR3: CASNIFTGPTYNEQFF. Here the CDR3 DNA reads TGTGCCAGCAACATATTTACAGGCCCCACCTACAATGAGCAGTTCTTC.

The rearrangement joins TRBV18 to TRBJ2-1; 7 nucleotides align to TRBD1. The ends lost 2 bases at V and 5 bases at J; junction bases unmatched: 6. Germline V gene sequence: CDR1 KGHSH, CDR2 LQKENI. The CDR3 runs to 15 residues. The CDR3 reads CASSPASGGHNEQFF. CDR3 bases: TGTGCCAGCTCACCAGCGTCAGGGGGTCACAATGAGCAGTTCTTC.

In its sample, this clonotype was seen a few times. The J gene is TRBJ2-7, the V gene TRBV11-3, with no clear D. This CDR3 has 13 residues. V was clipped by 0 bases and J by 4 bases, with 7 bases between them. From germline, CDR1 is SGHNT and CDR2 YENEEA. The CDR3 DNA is TGTGCCAGCAGCTTAGATGTTGGATACGAGCAGTACTTC. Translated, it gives CASSLDVGYEQYF.

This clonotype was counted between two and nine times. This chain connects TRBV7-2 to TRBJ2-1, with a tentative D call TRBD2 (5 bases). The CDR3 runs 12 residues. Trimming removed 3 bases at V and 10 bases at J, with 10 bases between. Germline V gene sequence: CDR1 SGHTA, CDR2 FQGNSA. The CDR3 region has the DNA TGTGCCAGCAGCTTCCGCCCGGGGGAGCAGTTCTTC. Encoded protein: CASSFRPGEQFF.

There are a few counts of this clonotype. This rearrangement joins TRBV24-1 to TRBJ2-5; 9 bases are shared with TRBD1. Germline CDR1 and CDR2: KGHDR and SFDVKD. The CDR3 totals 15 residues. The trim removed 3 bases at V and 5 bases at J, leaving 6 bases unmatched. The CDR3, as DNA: TGTGCCACCAGTGATCCGGGACAGGGCTGGGAGACCCAGTACTTC. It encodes CATSDPGQGWETQYF.

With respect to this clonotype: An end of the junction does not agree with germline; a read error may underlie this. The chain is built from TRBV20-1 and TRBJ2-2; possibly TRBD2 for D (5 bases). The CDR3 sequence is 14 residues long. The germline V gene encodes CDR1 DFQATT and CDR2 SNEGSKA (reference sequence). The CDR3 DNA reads TGCAGTGCTAGAGACTACACTTCAGGCGGGCAGCTGTTTTTT. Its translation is CSARDYTSGGQLFF.

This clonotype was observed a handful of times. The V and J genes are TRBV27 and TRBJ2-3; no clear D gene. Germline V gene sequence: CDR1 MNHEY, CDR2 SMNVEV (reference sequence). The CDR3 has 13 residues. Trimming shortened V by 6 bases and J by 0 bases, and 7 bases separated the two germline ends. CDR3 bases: TGTGCCAGCAGCCCATATAGCACAGATACGCAGTATTTT. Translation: CASSPYSTDTQYF.

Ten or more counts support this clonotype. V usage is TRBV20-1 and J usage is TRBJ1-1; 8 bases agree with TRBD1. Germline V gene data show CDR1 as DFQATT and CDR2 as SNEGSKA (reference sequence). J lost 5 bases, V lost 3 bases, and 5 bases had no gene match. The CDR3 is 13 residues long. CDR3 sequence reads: CSARRTGMTEAFF. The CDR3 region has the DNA TGCAGTGCTAGGCGGACAGGGATGACTGAAGCTTTCTTT.

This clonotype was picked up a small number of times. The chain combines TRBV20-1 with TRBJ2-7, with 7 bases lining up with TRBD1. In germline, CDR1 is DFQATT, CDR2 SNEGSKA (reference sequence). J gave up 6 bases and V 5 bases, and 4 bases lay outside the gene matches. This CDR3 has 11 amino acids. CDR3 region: CSARTGVEQYF. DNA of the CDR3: TGCAGTGCTCGAACAGGGGTCGAGCAGTACTTC.

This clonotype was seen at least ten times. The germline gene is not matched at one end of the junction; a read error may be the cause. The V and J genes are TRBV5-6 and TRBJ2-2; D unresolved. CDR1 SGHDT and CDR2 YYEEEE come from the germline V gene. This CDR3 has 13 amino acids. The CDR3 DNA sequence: TGCGCCAGCAGCTTAGGCCAGCCCGGGGAGCTGTTTTTT. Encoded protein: CASSLGQPGELFF.

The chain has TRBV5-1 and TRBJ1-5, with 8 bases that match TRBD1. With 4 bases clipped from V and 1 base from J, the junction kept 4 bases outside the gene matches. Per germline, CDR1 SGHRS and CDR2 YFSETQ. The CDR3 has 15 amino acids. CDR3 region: CASSATGASNQPQHF. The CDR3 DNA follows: TGCGCCAGCAGCGCGACAGGGGCCAGCAATCAGCCCCAGCATTTT.